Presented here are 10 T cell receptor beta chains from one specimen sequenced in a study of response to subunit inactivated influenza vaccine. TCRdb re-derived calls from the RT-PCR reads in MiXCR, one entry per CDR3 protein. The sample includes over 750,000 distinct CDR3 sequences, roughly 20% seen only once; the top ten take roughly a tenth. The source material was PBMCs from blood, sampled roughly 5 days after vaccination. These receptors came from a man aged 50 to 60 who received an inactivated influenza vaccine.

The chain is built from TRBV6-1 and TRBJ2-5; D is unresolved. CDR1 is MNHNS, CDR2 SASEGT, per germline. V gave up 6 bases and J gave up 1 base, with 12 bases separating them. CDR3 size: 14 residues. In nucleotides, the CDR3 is TGTGCCAGCAGAACAAGTAGGATCCAAGAGACCCAGTACTTC. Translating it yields CASRTSRIQETQYF.

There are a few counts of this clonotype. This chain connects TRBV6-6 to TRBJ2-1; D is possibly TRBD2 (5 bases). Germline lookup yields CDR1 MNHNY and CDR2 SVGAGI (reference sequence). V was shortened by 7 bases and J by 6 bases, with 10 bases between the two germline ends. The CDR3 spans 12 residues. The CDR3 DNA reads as TGTGCCAGCACCCGGACTCTCAATGAGCAGTTCTTC. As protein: CASTRTLNEQFF.

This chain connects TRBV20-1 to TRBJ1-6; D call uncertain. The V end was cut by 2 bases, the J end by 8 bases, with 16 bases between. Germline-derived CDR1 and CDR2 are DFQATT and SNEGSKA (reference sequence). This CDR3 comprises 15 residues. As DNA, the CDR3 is TGCAGTGCTAGAATCGGTCCCAGAGCCGATTCACCCCTCCACTTT. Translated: CSARIGPRADSPLHF.

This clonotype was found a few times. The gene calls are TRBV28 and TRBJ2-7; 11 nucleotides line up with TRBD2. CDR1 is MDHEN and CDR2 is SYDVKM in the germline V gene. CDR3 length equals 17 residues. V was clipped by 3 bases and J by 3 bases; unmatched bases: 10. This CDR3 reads CASSFARGTSGNYEQYF. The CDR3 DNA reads TGTGCCAGCAGTTTCGCGAGGGGGACTAGCGGAAACTACGAGCAGTACTTC.

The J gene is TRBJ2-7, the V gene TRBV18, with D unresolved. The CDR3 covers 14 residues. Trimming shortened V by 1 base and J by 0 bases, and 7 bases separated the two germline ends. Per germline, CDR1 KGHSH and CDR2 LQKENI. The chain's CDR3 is CASSPQESSYEQYF. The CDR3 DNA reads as TGTGCCAGCTCACCACAGGAGAGCTCCTACGAGCAGTACTTC.

CDR3 nucleotide sequence: TGTGCCAGCAGCTTAGTGGGGACAGGGGGCCAACTAGCGCCAAATGAGCAGTTCTTC. Translation gives CASSLVGTGGQLAPNEQFF. The rearrangement joins TRBV7-6 to TRBJ2-1, with TRBD1 matching over 12 bases. Germline V gene sequence: CDR1 SGHVS, CDR2 FNYEAQ. The ends lost 1 base at V and 7 bases at J; junction bases unmatched: 14. There are 19 residues in the CDR3.

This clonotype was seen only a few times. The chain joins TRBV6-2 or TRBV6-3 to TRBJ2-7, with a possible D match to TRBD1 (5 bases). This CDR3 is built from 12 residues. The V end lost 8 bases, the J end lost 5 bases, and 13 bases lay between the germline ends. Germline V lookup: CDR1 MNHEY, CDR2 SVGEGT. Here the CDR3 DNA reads TGTGCCAGCCGATTAGGGGTCCACGAGCAGTACTTC. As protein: CASRLGVHEQYF.

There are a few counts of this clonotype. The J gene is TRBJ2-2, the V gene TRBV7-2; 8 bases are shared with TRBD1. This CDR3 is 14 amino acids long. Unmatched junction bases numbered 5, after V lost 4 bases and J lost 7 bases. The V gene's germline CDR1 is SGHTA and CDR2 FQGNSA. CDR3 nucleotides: TGTGCCAGCAGCTGGGGGACAGGAGGCGGGGAGCTGTTTTTT. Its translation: CASSWGTGGGELFF.

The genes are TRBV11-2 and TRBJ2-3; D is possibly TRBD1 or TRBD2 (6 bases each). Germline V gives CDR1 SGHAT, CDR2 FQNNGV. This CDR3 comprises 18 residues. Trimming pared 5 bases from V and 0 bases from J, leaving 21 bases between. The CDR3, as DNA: TGTGCCAGCAGCGCCCACTGGCGGGGACACAGGAGCACAGATACGCAGTATTTT. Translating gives CASSAHWRGHRSTDTQYF.

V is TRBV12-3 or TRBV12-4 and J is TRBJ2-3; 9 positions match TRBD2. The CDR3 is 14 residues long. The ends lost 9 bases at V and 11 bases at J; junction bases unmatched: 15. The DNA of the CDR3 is TGTGCCAGTGGGGCCTGGAATGTAGCGGGAGTGCAGTATTTT. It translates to CASGAWNVAGVQYF.